These 21 T cell receptor beta chains came from one sample sequenced in a study of T-cell reconstitution after alpha-beta-depleted transplantation in children (dated by TCRdb to the mid-2010s). General findings and caveats noted by the study authors: The frequencies of hyperexpanded clones fell over the following months, and after one year, T-cell counts and TCRbeta diversity were mostly attributed to newly produced T cells.

The library was produced with PCR. Sequencing used an Illumina HiSeq 2500. Molecular barcoding was employed in the preparation of TCR libraries, with unique molecular identifiers being used to normalize TCRbeta repertoire quantification. In-frame beta chains were kept once TCRdb had trimmed the public reads at Q25 with fastp and called clones with MiXCR. A single entry per CDR3 protein holds the most common genes and DNA from its merged rows. For this sample there are about 300,000 distinct CDR3 sequences; 6% to 10% appear just once. The biggest ten clones account for about 9.1% of the sample. Their specific antigens are unknown. In the paper's terms, the treatment or condition label means: allogeneic hematopoietic cell transplantation with graft depleted of TCRalphabeta T cells and CD19 B cells. The starting material was peripheral blood, obtained 360 days after TCRalphabeta/CD19-depleted stem cell transplant. Receptors originate from a female patient aged 2-15 years who had a stem cell transplant for Fanconi anemia, so the T cells may come from the graft donor.

This clonotype was observed once. Just one base apart from a much larger clone, this may be a read error. V is TRBV4-3 and J is TRBJ1-1; D unclear. V was clipped by 2 bases and J by 4 bases, with 14 bases between them. Germline CDR1 is LGHNA and CDR2 is YSLEER. The CDR3 loop spans 15 amino acids. The CDR3 nucleotides are TGCGCCAGCAGCCAAACGGAGGGAGCGGGCACTGAAGCTTTCTTT. It is translated as CASSQTEGAGTEAFF.

The table lists this clonotype with a few counts. This chain connects TRBV7-9 to TRBJ1-1; no clear D. This CDR3 region has 14 residues. Per germline, CDR1 SEHNR and CDR2 FQNEAQ (reference sequence). Trimming stripped 7 bases from V and 3 bases from J, with 15 bases between. This CDR3 is CASTHLFADTEAFF. The DNA for the CDR3 is TGTGCCAGCACGCACCTATTCGCGGACACTGAAGCTTTCTTT.

This clonotype occurred many times. This chain uses TRBV20-1 with TRBJ1-1, with 8 bases matching TRBD1. V was clipped by 0 bases and J by 7 bases; unmatched bases: 4. The CDR3 has 13 residues. The germline V gene encodes CDR1 DFQATT and CDR2 SNEGSKA (reference sequence). The CDR3 region has the DNA TGCAGTGCTAGAGAAGGGACAGGCGATGAAGCTTTCTTT. Amino acids: CSAREGTGDEAFF.

In this sample, this clonotype turned up many times. The chain combines TRBV20-1 with TRBJ2-5, with 10 nucleotides matching TRBD2. CDR3 size: 16 residues. V was pared by 3 bases and J by 5 bases, with 12 bases of the junction left unmatched. Germline CDR1 and CDR2: DFQATT and SNEGSKA (reference sequence). The CDR3, as DNA: TGCAGTGCTAGCGGGCAGCGGGGGGGCATTGAGGAGACCCAGTACTTC. This sequence encodes CSASGQRGGIEETQYF.

This clonotype came up many times. The genes are TRBV7-3 and TRBJ2-2; 11 bases fit TRBD2. The germline CDR1 and CDR2 sequences are SGHTA and FQGTGA. CDR3 size: 15 residues. The V gene end was trimmed by 3 bases and the J gene end by 6 bases; junction bases not matched to a gene: 3. The DNA of the CDR3 is TGTGCCAGCAGCTTTAGCGGGGGGGCCGCCGGGGAGCTGTTTTTT. Translation: CASSFSGGAAGELFF.

This clonotype has at least ten counts. This chain links TRBV5-1 with TRBJ2-7; 10 bases fit TRBD2. This CDR3 spans 14 amino acids. CDR1 and CDR2 from the germline V gene are SGHRS and YFSETQ. Trimming cost V 2 bases and J 5 bases; bases outside gene matches: 4. CDR3 DNA sequence: TGCGCCAGCAGCTTTAGCGGGAGGAACGACGAGCAGTACTTC. Translation: CASSFSGRNDEQYF.

This clonotype was counted only a few times. The chain carries TRBV20-1 and TRBJ1-2; D not certain. The CDR3 consists of 13 residues. Trimming removed 6 bases from V and 3 bases from J, with 14 bases in between. CDR1 DFQATT and CDR2 SNEGSKA come from the germline V gene (reference sequence). This chain's CDR3 is CSALPTADYGYTF. Here the CDR3 DNA reads TGCAGTGCCCTACCCACGGCGGACTATGGCTACACCTTC.

V gene TRBV7-9 combines with J gene TRBJ2-7; D possibly corresponds to TRBD1 (6 bases). Trimming shortened V by 5 bases and J by 3 bases, and 8 bases separated the two germline ends. The germline gives CDR1 SEHNR, CDR2 FQNEAQ (reference sequence). The length of the CDR3 is 12 residues. The CDR3 region has the DNA TGTGCCAGCAGCACGGACAGCTACGAGCAGTACTTC. This encodes CASSTDSYEQYF.

This clonotype was counted at least ten times. This chain uses TRBV12-3 or TRBV12-4 with TRBJ2-7; D gene ambiguous. Trimming removed 4 bases at V and 7 bases at J, with 8 bases between. This CDR3 region has 11 residues. The CDR3 region is CASSSNREQYF. The CDR3 region has the DNA TGTGCCAGCAGTTCTAACAGAGAGCAGTACTTC.

The sample holds many counts of this clonotype. The CDR3 DNA sequence: TGTGCCAGCAGTTACAGACTAGCGGGGGCCAACTCCTACAATGAGCAGTTCTTC. Its translation: CASSYRLAGANSYNEQFF. The V gene is TRBV6-5, the J gene TRBJ2-1; TRBD2 matches at 12 bases. V shed 2 bases, J shed 0 bases, and the junction held 5 bases outside the gene matches. From germline, CDR1 is MNHEY and CDR2 SVGAGI. The CDR3 runs to 18 residues.

CDR3 in amino acids: CAWSIPSGANVLTF. The CDR3 nucleotides read TGTGCCTGGAGTATCCCCTCTGGGGCCAACGTCCTGACTTTC. The chain has TRBV30 and TRBJ2-6, with D unclear. This CDR3 is 14 amino acids long. Germline CDR1 GTSNPN, CDR2 SVGIG (reference sequence). V lost 2 bases and J 0 bases, leaving 5 bases between the germline ends.

This clonotype has at least ten counts. This chain links TRBV12-3 or TRBV12-4 with TRBJ2-1; 12 nucleotides align to TRBD1. The CDR3 runs to 20 residues. The V segment lost 4 bases and the J segment 6 bases; nucleotides outside the gene matches: 19. CDR3 nucleotides: TGTGCCAGCAGTTCCTTCGGGACAGGGGGCCTCGCGGGAGGTCCCAATGAGCAGTTCTTC. Its translation is CASSSFGTGGLAGGPNEQFF.

CDR3 nucleotide sequence: TGTGCCAGCAGTTTGACTAGCGGGGCCCAAGAGACCCAGTACTTC. It specifies CASSLTSGAQETQYF. The gene calls are TRBV12-3 or TRBV12-4 and TRBJ2-5; 11 bases line up with TRBD2. Trimming at V came to 3 bases and at J to 1 base, leaving 1 base not matched to a gene. The CDR3 loop spans 15 amino acids.

This clonotype has a count of ten or more. V usage is TRBV28 and J usage is TRBJ2-7; the D is unclear. The CDR3 length is 12 residues. The V and J ends lost 10 bases and 3 bases respectively, with 13 bases between them. Germline V lookup: CDR1 MDHEN, CDR2 SYDVKM. The CDR3 bases are TGTGCCACCAGCGAGGTTAGCTACGAGCAGTACGTC. Translation: CATSEVSYEQYV.

This clonotype was counted only a few times. The chain joins TRBV7-2 to TRBJ2-7; D is possibly TRBD1 (5 bases). Germline V gene lookup returns CDR1 SGHTA and CDR2 FQGNSA. The CDR3 length is 14 residues. Trimming stripped 1 base from V and 4 bases from J, with 11 bases between. CDR3 bases: TGTGCCAGCAGCTTAGGCAGGGATATTTACGAGCAGTACTTC. Amino acids: CASSLGRDIYEQYF.

This clonotype was seen more than once but under ten times. The chain employs TRBV9 and TRBJ2-5, with D unresolved. Trimming shortened V by 2 bases and J by 1 base, and 6 bases separated the two germline ends. CDR1 SGDLS and CDR2 YYNGEE come from the germline V gene. This CDR3 region has 13 residues. The CDR3: CASSVSFQETQYF. Here the CDR3 DNA reads TGTGCCAGCAGCGTCAGTTTCCAAGAGACCCAGTACTTC.

This clonotype appeared a few times. The gene calls are TRBV18 and TRBJ2-7, with TRBD1 matching over 9 bases. V shed 3 bases and J 11 bases; nucleotides not matched to a gene: 5. Germline CDR1 and CDR2: KGHSH and LQKENI. The CDR3 contains 12 residues. This CDR3 is CASSPGTGMEYF. The CDR3, as DNA: TGTGCCAGCTCACCCGGGACAGGGATGGAGTACTTC.

This clonotype has a count of ten or more. The rearrangement joins TRBV4-2 to TRBJ2-3, with 14 bases identical to TRBD2. J was trimmed by 4 bases and V by 1 base; bases with no gene match: 7. CDR1 and CDR2 from the germline V gene are LGHNA and YNFKEQ. The CDR3 covers 18 residues. In DNA form, the CDR3 reads TGTGCCAGCAGCCAAGGACTAGCGGGAGGGCCTAGGGCAGATACGCAGTATTTT. This codes for CASSQGLAGGPRADTQYF.

There are many counts of this clonotype. This chain connects TRBV6-4 to TRBJ1-5, with D unclear. The CDR3 has 14 residues. The germline gives CDR1 MRHNA, CDR2 SNTAGT. The ends were cut back, 5 bases at V and 0 bases at J, with 8 bases in the middle. The CDR3 reads CASSLDRSNQPQHF. CDR3 in DNA: TGTGCCAGCAGTCTGGACCGTAGCAATCAGCCCCAGCATTTT.

This clonotype came up a few times. This chain links TRBV20-1 with TRBJ2-2; the D is unclear. V dropped 3 bases and J dropped 5 bases, with 13 bases sitting between them. The CDR3 is made up of 14 amino acids. The V gene's germline CDR1 is DFQATT and CDR2 SNEGSKA (reference sequence). Here the CDR3 reads CSARISPLTGELFF. In DNA form, the CDR3 reads TGCAGTGCTAGGATTTCCCCCTTGACCGGGGAGCTGTTTTTT.

This clonotype was counted only a few times. V gene TRBV19 combines with J gene TRBJ1-1; 7 bases match TRBD1. Trimming removed 3 bases from V and 1 base from J; junction bases left unmatched: 8. Looked up from germline, CDR1 is LNHDA and CDR2 is SQIVND (reference sequence). The CDR3 runs to 16 residues. The CDR3 DNA is TGTGCCAGTAGTATTGCTCGGACAGGACGGAACACTGAAGCTTTCTTT. Amino acid sequence: CASSIARTGRNTEAFF.